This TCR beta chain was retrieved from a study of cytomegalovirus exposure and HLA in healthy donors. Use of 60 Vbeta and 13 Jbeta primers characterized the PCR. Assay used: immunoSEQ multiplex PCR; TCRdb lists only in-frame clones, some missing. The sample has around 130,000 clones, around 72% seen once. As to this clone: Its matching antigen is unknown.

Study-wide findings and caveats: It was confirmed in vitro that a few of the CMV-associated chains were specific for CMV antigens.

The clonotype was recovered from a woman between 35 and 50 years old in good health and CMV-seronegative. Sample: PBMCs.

The CDR3 DNA sequence: TGTGCCAGCAGTGGGGGGCGCGTGAACTCAGATACGCAGTATTTT. It is translated as CASSGGRVNSDTQYF. The V gene is TRBV2, the J gene TRBJ2-3; D might be TRBD1 (6 bases). The CDR3 is made up of 15 amino acids. Trimming removed 4 bases from V and 4 bases from J, with 15 bases in between. Per germline, CDR1 SNHLY and CDR2 FYNNEI.